This T cell receptor beta chain was recovered during a study of blood T cell repertoires in COVID-19. On the study more broadly: Both acute and convalescent COVID-19 samples were obtained from the United States, Italy and Spain. The cDNA or gDNA used as material had been derived from T cells, B-cell-depleted T cells, or PBMCs.

How the authors handled the data: Amplification with reference gene primers provided the estimates of nucleated cell counts. Using immunoSEQ multiplex PCR, the repertoire was profiled, and TCRdb retains in-frame clones only, with some absent. The D gene and trimming were derived from the DNA, and the V and J assignments and clone size from that table. The profile covers around 100,000 clones, with approximately 87% appearing a single time and around 7% taken by the ten largest. Germline V gene data show CDR1 as SGHTA and CDR2 as FQGTGA. The CDR3 is made up of 13 amino acids. Trimming took off 5 bases at V and 4 bases at J, with 10 bases between the two ends.

The sequenced material came from peripheral blood. This chain joins TRBV7-3 and TRBJ2-3; possibly TRBD2 for D (7 bases). The sequence derives from a human donor with acute or convalescent COVID-19. The donor label of this sample is uncertain. CDR3 nucleotides: TGTGCCAGCAGCCTAGGGGGGGCAGATACGCAGTATTTT. As protein: CASSLGGADTQYF.